This is a list of T cell receptor beta chains from one sample in a study of shared clonotypes between healthy human individuals. Sequenced by immunoSEQ multiplex PCR; TCRdb stores in-frame clones only, minus some. The sample holds over 400,000 clones; about 96% are singletons and the top ten take about 0.06%. Sample: naive CD4+ T cells sorted from blood. Every receptor here comes from a woman between 25 and 40 years old in good health. Both conserved end residues are part of each CDR3. The D gene is left open where the match is weak. Not every row has a clone size; where given, it reads once, few, many or a size class.

clone_size,j_call,v_call,d_call,cdr3_aa,cdr3_nt
-,TRBJ1-5,TRBV25-1,-,CASSGSDLYSNQPQHF,TGTGCCAGCAGTGGGAGCGACCTATATAGCAATCAGCCCCAGCATTTT
once,TRBJ2-7,TRBV5-1,-,CASSKTVHEQYF,TGCGCCAGCAGTAAAACAGTCCACGAGCAGTACTTC
-,TRBJ1-2,TRBV7-2,-,CASSRIGTPNYGYTF,TGTGCCAGCAGCCGTATCGGGACACCAAACTATGGCTACACCTTC
-,TRBJ1-2,TRBV7-9,TRBD1,CASSPTTGEGYTF,TGTGCCAGCAGCCCAACCACAGGGGAGGGCTACACCTTC
once,TRBJ2-1,TRBV11-3,TRBD2,CASSLRTSGYNEQFF,TGTGCCAGCAGCCTCCGGACTAGCGGCTACAATGAGCAGTTCTTC
-,TRBJ2-3,TRBV27,TRBD2,CASSLLVAGPTDTQYF,TGTGCCAGCAGTTTATTGGTAGCGGGGCCCACAGATACGCAGTATTTT
-,TRBJ2-7,TRBV4-2,-,CASSRGGEQYF,TGTGCCAGCAGCCGAGGAGGCGAGCAGTACTTC
few,TRBJ2-5,TRBV7-9,-,CASSLREMGQYF,TGTGCCAGCAGCTTACGGGAGATGGGCCAGTACTTC
-,TRBJ2-7,TRBV19,TRBD2,CASRSSGGYEQYF,TGTGCCAGTAGATCGAGCGGGGGCTACGAGCAGTACTTC
-,TRBJ2-5,TRBV9,TRBD1,CASSVDGGTGSSETQYF,TGTGCCAGCAGCGTAGATGGTGGGACAGGGTCGTCAGAGACCCAGTACTTC
-,TRBJ2-7,TRBV28,-,CASRQSYEQYF,TGTGCCAGCCGCCAGTCCTACGAGCAGTACTTC
-,TRBJ2-2,TRBV6-1,TRBD1,CASSESLSRDRFGELFF,TGTGCCAGCAGTGAAAGCCTTTCGAGGGACAGGTTTGGGGAGCTGTTTTTT
-,TRBJ2-2,TRBV10-3,TRBD2,CAISALAGGSTGELFF,TGTGCCATCAGTGCTTTAGCGGGAGGGAGCACCGGGGAGCTGTTTTTT
-,TRBJ2-2,TRBV6-1,-,CASSEHYGVNTGELFF,TGTGCCAGCAGTGAACACTATGGGGTGAACACCGGGGAGCTGTTTTTT
-,TRBJ2-1,TRBV5-1,-,CASSLGHRADYNEQFF,TGCGCCAGCAGCTTGGGGCACCGAGCAGACTACAATGAGCAGTTCTTC
-,TRBJ1-2,TRBV28,TRBD1,CASNVQGAGGYTF,TGTGCCAGCAATGTACAGGGGGCTGGTGGCTACACCTTC
-,TRBJ1-2,TRBV19,-,CASSIIPGPNYGYTF,TGTGCCAGTAGTATAATCCCTGGCCCTAACTATGGCTACACCTTC